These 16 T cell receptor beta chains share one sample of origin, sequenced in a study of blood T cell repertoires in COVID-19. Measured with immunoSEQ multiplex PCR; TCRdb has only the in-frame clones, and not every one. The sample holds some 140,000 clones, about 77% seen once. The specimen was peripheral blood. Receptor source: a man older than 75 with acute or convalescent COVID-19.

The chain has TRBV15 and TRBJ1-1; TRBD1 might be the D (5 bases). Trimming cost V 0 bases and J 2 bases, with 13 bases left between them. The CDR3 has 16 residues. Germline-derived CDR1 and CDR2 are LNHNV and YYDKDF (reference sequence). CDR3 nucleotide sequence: TGTGCCACCAGCAGAGATACCGTACAGGTTAACACTGAAGCTTTCTTT. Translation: CATSRDTVQVNTEAFF.

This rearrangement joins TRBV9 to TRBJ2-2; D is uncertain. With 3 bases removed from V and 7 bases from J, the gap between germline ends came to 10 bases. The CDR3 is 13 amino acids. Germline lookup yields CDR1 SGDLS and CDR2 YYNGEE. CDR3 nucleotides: TGTGCCAGCAGCGCCACCCCCGGCGGGGAGCTGTTTTTT. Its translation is CASSATPGGELFF.

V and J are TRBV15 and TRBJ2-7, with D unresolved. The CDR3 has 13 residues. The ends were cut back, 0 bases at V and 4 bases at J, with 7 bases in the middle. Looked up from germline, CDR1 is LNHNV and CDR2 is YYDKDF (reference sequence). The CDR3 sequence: CATSRDPTYEQYF. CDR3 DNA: TGTGCCACCAGCAGAGACCCGACTTACGAGCAGTACTTC.

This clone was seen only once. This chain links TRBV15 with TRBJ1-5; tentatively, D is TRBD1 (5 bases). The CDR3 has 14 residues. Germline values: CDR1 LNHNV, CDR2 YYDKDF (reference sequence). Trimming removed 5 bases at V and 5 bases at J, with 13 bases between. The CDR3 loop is CATSLREAHQPQHF. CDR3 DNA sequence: TGTGCCACCAGCCTCAGGGAAGCCCATCAGCCCCAGCATTTT.

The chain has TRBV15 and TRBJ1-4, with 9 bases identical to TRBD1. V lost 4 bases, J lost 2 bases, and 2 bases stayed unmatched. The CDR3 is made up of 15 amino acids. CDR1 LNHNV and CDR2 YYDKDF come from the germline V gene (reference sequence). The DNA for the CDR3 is TGTGCCACCAGCACCACAGGGGGCACTAATGAAAAACTGTTTTTT. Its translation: CATSTTGGTNEKLFF.

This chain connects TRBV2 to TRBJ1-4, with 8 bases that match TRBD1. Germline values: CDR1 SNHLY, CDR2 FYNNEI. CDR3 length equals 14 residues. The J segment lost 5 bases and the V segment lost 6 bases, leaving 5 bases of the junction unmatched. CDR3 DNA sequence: TGTGCCAGCAGCGCGACAGGGGTAAATGAAAAACTGTTTTTT. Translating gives CASSATGVNEKLFF.

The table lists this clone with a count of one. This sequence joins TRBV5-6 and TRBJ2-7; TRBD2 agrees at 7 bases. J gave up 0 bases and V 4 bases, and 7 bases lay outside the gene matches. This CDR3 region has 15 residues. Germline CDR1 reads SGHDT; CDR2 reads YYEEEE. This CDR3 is CASSRRRTSSYEQYF. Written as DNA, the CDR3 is TGTGCCAGCAGCCGTCGCCGGACTAGCTCCTACGAGCAGTACTTC.

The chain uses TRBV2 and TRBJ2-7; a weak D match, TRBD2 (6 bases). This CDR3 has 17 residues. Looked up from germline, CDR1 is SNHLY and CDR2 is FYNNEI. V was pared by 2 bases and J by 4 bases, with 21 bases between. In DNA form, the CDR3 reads TGTGCCAGCAGTGAAAGTGGGGGGTGGCAGGGTGGGTACGAGCAGTACTTC. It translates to CASSESGGWQGGYEQYF.

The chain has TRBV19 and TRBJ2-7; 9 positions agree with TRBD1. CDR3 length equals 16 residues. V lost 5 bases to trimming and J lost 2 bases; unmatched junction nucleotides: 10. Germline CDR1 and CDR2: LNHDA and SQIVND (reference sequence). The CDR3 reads CASSPIRGQGTYEQYF. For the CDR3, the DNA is TGTGCCAGTAGTCCTATCCGAGGACAGGGGACCTACGAGCAGTACTTC. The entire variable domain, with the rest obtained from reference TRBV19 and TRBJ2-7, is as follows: DGGITQSPKYLFRKEGQNVTLSCEQNLNHDAMYWYRQDPGQGLRLIYYSQIVNDFQKGDIAEGYSVSREKKESFPLTVTSAQKNPTAFYLCASSPIRGQGTYEQYFGPGTRLTVT.

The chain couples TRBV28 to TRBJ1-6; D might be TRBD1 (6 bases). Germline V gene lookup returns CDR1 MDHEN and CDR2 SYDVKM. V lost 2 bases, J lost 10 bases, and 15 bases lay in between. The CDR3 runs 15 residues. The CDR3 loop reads CASSLGGAGESPLHF. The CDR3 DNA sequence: TGTGCCAGCAGTTTAGGGGGGGCAGGGGAATCACCCCTCCACTTT. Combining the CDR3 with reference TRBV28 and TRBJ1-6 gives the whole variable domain DVKVTQSSRYLVKRTGEKVFLECVQDMDHENMFWYRQDPGLGLRLIYFSYDVKMKEKGDIPEGYSVSREKKERFSLILESASTNQTSMYLCASSLGGAGESPLHFGNGTRLTVT.

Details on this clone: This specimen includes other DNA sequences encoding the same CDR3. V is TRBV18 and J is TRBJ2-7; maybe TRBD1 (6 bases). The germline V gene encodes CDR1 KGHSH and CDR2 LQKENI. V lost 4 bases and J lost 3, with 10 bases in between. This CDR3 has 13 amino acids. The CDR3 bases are TGTGCCAGCTCACGGACAGAAAACTACGAGCAGTACTTC. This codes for CASSRTENYEQYF.

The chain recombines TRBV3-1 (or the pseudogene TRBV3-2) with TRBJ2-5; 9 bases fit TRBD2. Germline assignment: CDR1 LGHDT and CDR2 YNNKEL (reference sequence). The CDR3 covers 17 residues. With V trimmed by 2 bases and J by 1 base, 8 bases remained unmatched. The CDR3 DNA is TGTGCCAGCAGCCAATTCAGCGGGGGGCGAACCCAAGAGACCCAGTACTTC. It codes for CASSQFSGGRTQETQYF.

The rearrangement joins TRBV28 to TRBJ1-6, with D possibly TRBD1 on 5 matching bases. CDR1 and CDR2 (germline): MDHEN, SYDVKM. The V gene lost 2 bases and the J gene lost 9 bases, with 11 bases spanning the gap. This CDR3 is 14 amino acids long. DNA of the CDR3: TGTGCCAGCAGTTTAGGGGGGGGAGGTTCACCCCTCCACTTT. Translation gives CASSLGGGGSPLHF.

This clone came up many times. The CDR3: CASSLKDLSGDEQFF. As DNA, the CDR3 is TGCGCCAGCAGCTTGAAGGACTTATCAGGGGATGAGCAGTTCTTC. The J gene is TRBJ2-1, the V gene TRBV5-1; perhaps TRBD1 as D (6 bases). Germline V lookup: CDR1 SGHRS, CDR2 YFSETQ. This CDR3 contains 15 residues. The V gene lost 1 base and the J gene lost 8 bases, with 16 bases spanning the gap.

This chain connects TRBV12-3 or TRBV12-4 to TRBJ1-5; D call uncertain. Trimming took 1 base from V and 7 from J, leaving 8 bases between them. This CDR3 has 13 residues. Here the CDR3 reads CASSLDSTQPQHF. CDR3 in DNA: TGTGCCAGCAGTTTAGACTCCACCCAGCCCCAGCATTTT.

CDR3 protein: CASSPRARGVSKNIQYF. The CDR3, as DNA: TGTGCCAGCAGCCCGCGGGCTCGCGGGGTGTCCAAAAACATTCAGTACTTC. The chain is built from TRBV27 and TRBJ2-4; D possibly corresponds to TRBD2 (6 bases). The CDR3 length is 17 residues. V lost 6 bases and J lost 2, with 20 bases in between. Germline V gene sequence: CDR1 MNHEY, CDR2 SMNVEV (reference sequence).